The entry that follows covers one T cell receptor beta chain sequence. The antigen is undetermined. The CDR3 spans 16 residues. J was trimmed by 9 bases and V by 0 bases; bases with no gene match: 6. Germline V CDR1 and CDR2: SGDLS, YYNGEE. The PCR was carried out with 60 Vbeta primers and 13 Jbeta primers. Produced via immunoSEQ multiplex PCR; TCRdb's table is partial and in-frame only. The sample shows about 160,000 clones, around three quarters of them seen only once. These data originate in a study of cytomegalovirus exposure and HLA in healthy donors. Overall study results and limits: A later analysis reportedly found that, within productive TCRs, an Asian-associated ancestry cluster had fewer N-insertions than the mean observed across the roughly 670 donors. Per a prior analysis, the majority of TCR beta V segments were productive roughly 87% or roughly 30% of the time.

The V gene is TRBV9, the J gene TRBJ2-3, with TRBD2 matching 14 bases. This receptor was taken from a man aged 35 to 55 in good health and CMV-seronegative. The specimen sequenced was PBMCs. The CDR3 DNA reads as TGTGCCAGCAGCGTAGAGGGACTAGCGGGAGCGGAGACGCAGTATTTT. Protein product: CASSVEGLAGAETQYF. The full variable domain, completed using reference TRBV9 and TRBJ2-3, is DSGVTQTPKHLITATGQRVTLRCSPRSGDLSVYWYQQSLDQGLQFLIQYYNGEERAKGNILERFSAQQFPDLHSELNLSSLELGDSALYFCASSVEGLAGAETQYFGPGTRLTVL.